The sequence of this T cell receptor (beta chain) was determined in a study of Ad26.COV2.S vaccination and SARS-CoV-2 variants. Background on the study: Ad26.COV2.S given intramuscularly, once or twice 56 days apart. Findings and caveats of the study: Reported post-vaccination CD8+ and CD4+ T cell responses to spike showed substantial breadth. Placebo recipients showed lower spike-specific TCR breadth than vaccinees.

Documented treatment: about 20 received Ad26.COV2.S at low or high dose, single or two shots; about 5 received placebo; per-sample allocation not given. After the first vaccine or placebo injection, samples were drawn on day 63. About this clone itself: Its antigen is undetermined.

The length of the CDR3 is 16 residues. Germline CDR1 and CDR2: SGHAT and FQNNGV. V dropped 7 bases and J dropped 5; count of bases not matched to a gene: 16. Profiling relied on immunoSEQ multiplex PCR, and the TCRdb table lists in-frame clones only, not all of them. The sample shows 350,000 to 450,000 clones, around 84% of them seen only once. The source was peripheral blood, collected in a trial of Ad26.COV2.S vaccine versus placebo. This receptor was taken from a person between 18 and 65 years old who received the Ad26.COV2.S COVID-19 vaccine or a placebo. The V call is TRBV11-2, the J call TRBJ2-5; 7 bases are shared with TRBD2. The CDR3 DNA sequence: TGTGCCAGCACCCCTCAGGCTAGCGGTGGCGTTGAGACCCAGTACTTC. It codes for CASTPQASGGVETQYF.